This TCR beta chain was retrieved from a study of T cell responses to AZD1222 COVID-19 vaccine. Background on the study: Researchers grouped second doses given at about 4 or about 12 weeks into one pool. Study results and limitations: A rise in Spike-specific TCR breadth and depth followed two AZD1222 doses. There were mostly white British donors and more females than males, and clonal diversity was possibly underestimated. Within unmutated variant regions lay the reported targets of nearly half of spike-specific TCRs.

The CDR3 length is 14 residues. V shed 2 bases and J shed 1 base, with 6 bases lying between them. The germline gives CDR1 SGHVS, CDR2 FQNEAQ. This table comes from immunoSEQ multiplex PCR, and its TCRdb copy is limited to in-frame clones, with some not included. Counted here are more than 95,000 clones, 80% to 95% occurring once; the ten biggest clones make up approximately 1%. About this clone: Antigen specificity is unknown.

This clonotype originated in an adult in good health. The source was peripheral blood, collected on day 0 of AZD1222 vaccination. V usage is TRBV7-8 and J usage is TRBJ1-5; no definite D call. This CDR3 reads CASSLSPSNQPQHF. The CDR3 bases are TGTGCCAGCAGCTTATCCCCAAGCAATCAGCCCCAGCATTTT. The whole variable domain, filled in from reference TRBV7-8 and TRBJ1-5, reads GAGVSQSPRYKVAKRGQDVALRCDPISGHVSLFWYQQALGQGPEFLTYFQNEAQLDKSGLPSDRFFAERPEGSVSTLKIQRTQQEDSAVYLCASSLSPSNQPQHFGDGTRLSIL.